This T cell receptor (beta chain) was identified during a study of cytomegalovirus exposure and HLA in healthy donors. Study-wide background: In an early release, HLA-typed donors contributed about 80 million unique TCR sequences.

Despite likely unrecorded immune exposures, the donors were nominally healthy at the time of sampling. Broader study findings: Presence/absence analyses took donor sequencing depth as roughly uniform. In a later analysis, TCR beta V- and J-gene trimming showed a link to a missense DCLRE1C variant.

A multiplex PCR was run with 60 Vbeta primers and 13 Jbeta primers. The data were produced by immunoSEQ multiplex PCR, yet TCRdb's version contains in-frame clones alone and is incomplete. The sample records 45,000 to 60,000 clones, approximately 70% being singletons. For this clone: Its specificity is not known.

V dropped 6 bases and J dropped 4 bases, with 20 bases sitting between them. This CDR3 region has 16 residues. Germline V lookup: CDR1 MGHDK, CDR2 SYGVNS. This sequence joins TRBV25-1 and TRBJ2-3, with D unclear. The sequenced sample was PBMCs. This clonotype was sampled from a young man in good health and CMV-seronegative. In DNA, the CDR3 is TGTGCCAGCAGCAAAACGACCCCGGGTGGCTCAGATACGCAGTATTTT. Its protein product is CASSKTTPGGSDTQYF.